This T cell receptor beta chain was retrieved from a study of blood T cell repertoires in COVID-19. The CDR3 runs to 16 residues. Germline CDR1 reads LGHDT; CDR2 reads YNNKEL (reference sequence). The V gene lost 4 bases and the J gene lost 5 bases, with 20 bases spanning the gap. Study processing details: From reference gene primer amplification, estimates of nucleated cell counts were derived. Assay: immunoSEQ multiplex PCR; the TCRdb copy retains only in-frame clones and omits some. V, J and clone size reflect that table, while D and trimming were determined from the DNA. The repertoire has a few hundred thousand clones, under 90% of them found once; the top ten carry roughly 8.6%.

Sequences were obtained from peripheral blood. The TCR was taken from a human donor in a cohort sampled during active COVID-19. The V and J genes are TRBV3-1 (or the pseudogene TRBV3-2) and TRBJ2-5; D may be TRBD1 (6 bases). In DNA, the CDR3 is TGTGCCAGCAGCCTGGTTAGCTCACAGAGGGGGGAGACCCAGTACTTC. Its protein is CASSLVSSQRGETQYF.